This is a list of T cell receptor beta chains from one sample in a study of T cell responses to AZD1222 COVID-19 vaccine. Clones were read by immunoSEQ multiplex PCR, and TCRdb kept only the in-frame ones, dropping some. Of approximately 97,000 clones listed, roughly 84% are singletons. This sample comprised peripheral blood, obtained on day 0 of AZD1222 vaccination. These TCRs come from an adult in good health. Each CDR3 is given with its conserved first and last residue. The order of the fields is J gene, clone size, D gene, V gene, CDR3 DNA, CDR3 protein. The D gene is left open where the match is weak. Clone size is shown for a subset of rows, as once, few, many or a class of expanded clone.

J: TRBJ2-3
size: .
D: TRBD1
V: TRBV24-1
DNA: TGTGCCACCAGTGATGCCGGGACAGGCCGAAGCACAGATACGCAGTATTTT
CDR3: CATSDAGTGRSTDTQYF

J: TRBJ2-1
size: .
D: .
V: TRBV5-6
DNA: TGTGCCAGCAGCTTGGGCGGGATAATTTACAATGAGCAGTTCTTC
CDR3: CASSLGGIIYNEQFF

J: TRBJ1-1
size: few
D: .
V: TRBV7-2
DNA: TGTGCCAGCAGCTTACCAGGGACTGAAGCTTTCTTT
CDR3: CASSLPGTEAFF

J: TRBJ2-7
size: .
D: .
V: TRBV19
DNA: TGTGCCAGTAGTAAATCGGCTTCTTACGAGCAGTACTTC
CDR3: CASSKSASYEQYF

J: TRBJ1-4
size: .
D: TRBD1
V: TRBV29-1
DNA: TGCAGCCCATCCACCGGACAGGGGGTCAAACTGTTTTTT
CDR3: CSPSTGQGVKLFF

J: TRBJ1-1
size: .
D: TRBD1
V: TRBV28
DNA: TGTGCCAGCAGACCCTCGGACAGGGGGACGGGCACTGAAGCTTTCTTT
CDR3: CASRPSDRGTGTEAFF

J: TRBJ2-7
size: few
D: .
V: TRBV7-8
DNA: TGTGCCAGCAGCTTAGTGAACTACGGGGGCGAGCAGTACTTC
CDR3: CASSLVNYGGEQYF

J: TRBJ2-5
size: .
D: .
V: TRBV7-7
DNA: TGTGCCAGCAGCTCGGGGGAGACCCAGTACTTC
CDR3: CASSSGETQYF

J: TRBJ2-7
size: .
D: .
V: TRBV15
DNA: TGTGCCACCAGCAGAGTAACAGGGATCTACGAGCAGTACTTC
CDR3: CATSRVTGIYEQYF

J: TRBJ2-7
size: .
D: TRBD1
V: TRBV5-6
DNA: TGTGCCAGCAGCTTGCTACAGGGGCTCCGTCACGAGCAGTACTTC
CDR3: CASSLLQGLRHEQYF

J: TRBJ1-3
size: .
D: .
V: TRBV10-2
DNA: TGCGCCAGCAGTGATGATTTGGGTCAAGGAAACACCATATATTTT
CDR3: CASSDDLGQGNTIYF

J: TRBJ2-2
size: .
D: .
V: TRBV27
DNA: TGTGCCAGCAGACGGCCGGGGACCGGGGAGCTGTTTTTT
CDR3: CASRRPGTGELFF

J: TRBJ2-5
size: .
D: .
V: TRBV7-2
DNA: TGTGCCGGGTCTAGGACAACGAAAGAGACCCAGTACTTC
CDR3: CAGSRTTKETQYF

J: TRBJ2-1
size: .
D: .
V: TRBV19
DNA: TGTGCCAGTAGTAAGAACAGACTTTCCTACAATGAGCAGTTCTTC
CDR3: CASSKNRLSYNEQFF

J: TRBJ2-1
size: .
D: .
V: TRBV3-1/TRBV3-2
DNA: TGTGCCAGCAGCCAAGGACTAGGCTCCTACAATGAGCAGTTCTTC
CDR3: CASSQGLGSYNEQFF

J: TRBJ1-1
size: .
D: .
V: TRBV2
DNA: TGTGCCAGCAGTGTAGGGGCTCTGAACACTGAAGCTTTCTTT
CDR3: CASSVGALNTEAFF

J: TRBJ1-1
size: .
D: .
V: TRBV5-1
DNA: TGCGCCAGCAGCTTGGCTGGGGCCGGAATGGAAGCTTTCTTT
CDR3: CASSLAGAGMEAFF

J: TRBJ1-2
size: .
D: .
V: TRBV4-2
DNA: TGTGCCAGCAGCTCCTATGGTGGTGGCTACACCTTC
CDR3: CASSSYGGGYTF

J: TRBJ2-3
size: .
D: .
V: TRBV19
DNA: TGTGCCAGTAGTAGGCGCTCGGTAAGCCCGCATCAAGATTTT
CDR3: CASSRRSVSPHQDF

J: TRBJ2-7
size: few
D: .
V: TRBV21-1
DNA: TGTGCCAGCGCGGATACGGGTTATGTCTACGAGCAGTACTTC
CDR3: CASADTGYVYEQYF

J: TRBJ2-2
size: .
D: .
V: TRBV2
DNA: TGTGCCAGCAGTGAAGCGCTTGGGGGTGGGAACACCGGGGAGCTGTTTTTT
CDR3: CASSEALGGGNTGELFF

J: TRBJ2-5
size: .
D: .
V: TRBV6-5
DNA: TGTGCCAGCAAGTCCGGGACCGTAGTTGAGACCCAGTACTTC
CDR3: CASKSGTVVETQYF

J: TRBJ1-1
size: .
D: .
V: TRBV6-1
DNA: TGTGCCAGCAGTGAAGCAGGTCGGAACACTGAAGCTTTCTTT
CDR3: CASSEAGRNTEAFF

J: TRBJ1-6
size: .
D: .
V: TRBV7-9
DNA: TGTGCCAGCAGCTCCTCGGCCAGGCGGGATTCACCCCTCCACTTT
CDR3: CASSSSARRDSPLHF

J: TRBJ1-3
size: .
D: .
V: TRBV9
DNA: TGTGCCAGCAGCCAGACAGGCTCTGGAAACACCATATATTTT
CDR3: CASSQTGSGNTIYF

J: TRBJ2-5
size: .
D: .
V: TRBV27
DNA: TGTGCCAGCAGTTTCCGGATCCGGGGGAAGAGGACCCAGTACTTC
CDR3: CASSFRIRGKRTQYF

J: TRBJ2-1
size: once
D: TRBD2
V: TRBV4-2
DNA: TGTGCCAGCAGCCTAAACCGGCGGGGGAGCTACAATGAGCAGTTCTTC
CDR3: CASSLNRRGSYNEQFF

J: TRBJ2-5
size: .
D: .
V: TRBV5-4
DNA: TGTGCCAGCAGCTTTCGAGGGTCGTACCAAGAGACCCAGTACTTC
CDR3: CASSFRGSYQETQYF

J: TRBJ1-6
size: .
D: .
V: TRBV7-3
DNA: TGTGCCAGCAGCTCCCAAGGCGTGCTTAATAATTCACCCCTCCACTTT
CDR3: CASSSQGVLNNSPLHF

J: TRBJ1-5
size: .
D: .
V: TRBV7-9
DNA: TGTGCCAGCAGCGTAGGGAGTAATCAGCCCCAGCATTTT
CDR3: CASSVGSNQPQHF

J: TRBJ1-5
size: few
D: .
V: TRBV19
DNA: TGTGCCAGTAGTATAGATAGAGAGACGATAAATCAGCCCCAGCATTTT
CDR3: CASSIDRETINQPQHF

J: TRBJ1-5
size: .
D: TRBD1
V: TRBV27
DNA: TGTGCCAGCAGTTTTGGGACAGGGAGCGGTAATCAGCCCCAGCATTTT
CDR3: CASSFGTGSGNQPQHF

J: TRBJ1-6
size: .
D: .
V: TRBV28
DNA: TGTGCCAGCGCGGACGGGGGTAGCTCACCCCTCCACTTT
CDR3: CASADGGSSPLHF

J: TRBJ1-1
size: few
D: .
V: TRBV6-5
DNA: TGTGCCAGCAGTTACAATCGGGGGGCTCAGGGTTTCTTT
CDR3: CASSYNRGAQGFF

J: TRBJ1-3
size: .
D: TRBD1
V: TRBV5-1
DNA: TGCGCCAGCACCCCCGAAGGGACAGCGGCGGGAAACACCATATATTTT
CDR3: CASTPEGTAAGNTIYF

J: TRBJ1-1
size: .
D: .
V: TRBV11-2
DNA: TGTGCCAGCAGCCCACAAAGGAACACTGAAGCTTTCTTT
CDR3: CASSPQRNTEAFF

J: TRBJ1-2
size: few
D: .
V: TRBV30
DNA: TGTGCCTGGAGTGTACTTCCTGGCGGTGGCTACACCTTC
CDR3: CAWSVLPGGGYTF

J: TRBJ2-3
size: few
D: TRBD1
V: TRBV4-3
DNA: TGCGCCAGCAGCCCCTCCGGGACAGGGGCTTTCAATACGCAGTATTTT
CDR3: CASSPSGTGAFNTQYF

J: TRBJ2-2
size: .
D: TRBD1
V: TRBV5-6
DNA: TGTGCCAGCAGCCCCCGGGCAGGGGGGAACACCGGGGAGCTGTTTTTT
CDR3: CASSPRAGGNTGELFF

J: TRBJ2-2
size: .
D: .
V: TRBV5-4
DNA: TGTGCCAGCAGCCCAGGGACTTTCAACACCGGGGAGCTGTTTTTT
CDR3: CASSPGTFNTGELFF

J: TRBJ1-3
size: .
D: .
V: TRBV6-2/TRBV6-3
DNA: TGTGCCAGCAGTTACGAGGGGATCTCTGGAAACACCATATATTTT
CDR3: CASSYEGISGNTIYF

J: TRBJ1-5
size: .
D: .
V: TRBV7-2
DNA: TGTGCCAGCAGCTTAACACGGGGAAGGCAGCCCCAGCATTTT
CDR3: CASSLTRGRQPQHF